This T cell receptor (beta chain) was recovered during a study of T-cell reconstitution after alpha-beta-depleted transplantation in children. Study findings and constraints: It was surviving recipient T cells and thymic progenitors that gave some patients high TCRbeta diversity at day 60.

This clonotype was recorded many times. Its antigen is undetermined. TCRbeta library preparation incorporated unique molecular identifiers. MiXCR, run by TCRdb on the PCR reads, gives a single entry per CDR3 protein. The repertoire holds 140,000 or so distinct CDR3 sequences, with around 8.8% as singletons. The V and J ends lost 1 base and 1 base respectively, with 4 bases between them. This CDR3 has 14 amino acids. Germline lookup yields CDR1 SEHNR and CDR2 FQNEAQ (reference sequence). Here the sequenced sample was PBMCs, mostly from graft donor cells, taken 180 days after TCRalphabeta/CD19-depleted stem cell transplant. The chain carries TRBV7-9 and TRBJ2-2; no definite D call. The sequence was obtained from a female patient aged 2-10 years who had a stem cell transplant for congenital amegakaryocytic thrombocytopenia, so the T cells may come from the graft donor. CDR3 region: CASSLVLNTGELFF. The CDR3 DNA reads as TGTGCCAGCAGCTTAGTTTTGAACACCGGGGAGCTGTTTTTT.